The rows below give T cell receptor beta chains drawn from one sample of a study of OX40 agonist ivuxolimab in advanced cancers. Only in-frame clones appear in the TCRdb table, and some are missing; sequencing was by immunoSEQ multiplex PCR. Of 50,000 to 65,000 clones in the sample, 85% to 90% were seen once. The sample consisted of CD4+ or CD8+ T cells sorted from blood, taken in a trial of the OX40 agonist ivuxolimab. These TCRs come from an adult with an advanced solid tumor such as melanoma, head and neck, liver or kidney cancer. CDR3s include the opening cysteine and the closing phenylalanine or tryptophan. D genes are given only for firm matches. Clone size is stated in some rows and not others, as once, few, many or a class when expanded.

TGTGCCAGCAGCTGGGCTAGCGGCTCCTACGAGCAGTACTTC | CASSWASGSYEQYF | TRBJ2-7 | . | TRBD2 | 14 | TRBV5-6
TGTGCCAGCAGCGTAGGACAGGACTATGGCTACACCTTC | CASSVGQDYGYTF | TRBJ1-2 | . | . | 13 | TRBV9
TGTGCCAGCAGCTTAGACGGGCCTAGCGAAACGACGAACACCGGGGAGCTGTTTTTT | CASSLDGPSETTNTGELFF | TRBJ2-2 | . | . | 19 | TRBV7-9
TGTGCCAGCAGCCTTCTCCAGGGTTTTTGGACTGAAGCTTTCTTT | CASSLLQGFWTEAFF | TRBJ1-1 | once | . | 15 | TRBV14
TGTGCCAGCAGTTTTGGACAGGGTGGCGAGCAGTACTTC | CASSFGQGGEQYF | TRBJ2-7 | . | TRBD1 | 13 | TRBV27
TGTGCCAGCAGCTTAGTGGGCCAGGGGGTCCCAGATACGCAGTATTTT | CASSLVGQGVPDTQYF | TRBJ2-3 | once | TRBD1 | 16 | TRBV7-9
TGTGCCAGCAGCTCCGCCGGGACTAGCGGGGGGAAGTACGAGCAGTACTTC | CASSSAGTSGGKYEQYF | TRBJ2-7 | . | TRBD2 | 17 | TRBV5-4
TGTGCCAGCGGGGGGACTGGCTCCTACAATGAGCAGTTCTTC | CASGGTGSYNEQFF | TRBJ2-1 | . | . | 14 | TRBV27
TGTGCCAGCAAGCTTCGAAGGGAGCCGAACTATGGCTACACCTTC | CASKLRREPNYGYTF | TRBJ1-2 | . | . | 15 | TRBV5-8
TGTGCCAGCAGCTCCCGGGACCCTGAGCAGTTCTTC | CASSSRDPEQFF | TRBJ2-1 | . | . | 12 | TRBV5-4
TGTGCCAGCAGTTCAATGGACAGGGGGTACGAGCAGTACTTC | CASSSMDRGYEQYF | TRBJ2-7 | . | TRBD1 | 14 | TRBV2
TGTGCCAGCAGTTTAGGGGGGACAGGGGACTACGAGCAGTACTTC | CASSLGGTGDYEQYF | TRBJ2-7 | few | TRBD1 | 15 | TRBV27
TGTGCCAGCAGTGTCCGGGACAGGGGCACAGATACGCAGTATTTT | CASSVRDRGTDTQYF | TRBJ2-3 | once | TRBD1 | 15 | TRBV27
TGTGCCAGCAGGGGAGGGGCGAACACTGAAGCTTTCTTT | CASRGGANTEAFF | TRBJ1-1 | . | . | 13 | TRBV5-4
TGTGCCAGCAGTGACTTTAACACGGCCACTGAAGCTTTCTTT | CASSDFNTATEAFF | TRBJ1-1 | . | . | 14 | TRBV25-1
TGTGCCAGCAGCTTGGGGTTGGCTTTTGCCACAGATACGCAGTATTTT | CASSLGLAFATDTQYF | TRBJ2-3 | . | . | 16 | TRBV5-6
TGCGCCAGCAGTGAGACAGGGAGGGAAGAGACCCAGTACTTC | CASSETGREETQYF | TRBJ2-5 | . | . | 14 | TRBV10-1
TGTGCCAGCAGTTCGAGGTGGGGAAACACCGGGGAGCTGTTTTTT | CASSSRWGNTGELFF | TRBJ2-2 | . | . | 15 | TRBV27
TGTGCCAGCACCGACAGTCCCAATCAGCCCCAGCATTTT | CASTDSPNQPQHF | TRBJ1-5 | . | . | 13 | TRBV7-9
TGTGCCAGCAGACCCGGGACAGCCTACGAGCAGTACTTC | CASRPGTAYEQYF | TRBJ2-7 | few | TRBD1 | 13 | TRBV5-4
TGCGCCAGCAGTGAGGGAAAGACCCAGTACTTC | CASSEGKTQYF | TRBJ2-5 | once | . | 11 | TRBV10-2
TGTGCCAGCAGTTTGGGCGGTGGGCAGTATTTT | CASSLGGGQYF | TRBJ2-3 | . | . | 11 | TRBV27
TGTGCCAGCAGTTTATTTAGCTCCTACGAGCAGTACTTC | CASSLFSSYEQYF | TRBJ2-7 | . | . | 13 | TRBV7-9
TGTGCCAGCAGTTACTCGATGTCGGGGACCTATGGCTACACCTTC | CASSYSMSGTYGYTF | TRBJ1-2 | . | . | 15 | TRBV6-5
TGTGCCAGCAGCTGGTCGGGGTCAGGTGGGCAAGAGACCCAGTACTTC | CASSWSGSGGQETQYF | TRBJ2-5 | . | . | 16 | TRBV5-6
TGTGCCCGGAGTGTCCGGGGGTCCAATCAGCCCCAGCATTTT | CARSVRGSNQPQHF | TRBJ1-5 | . | . | 14 | TRBV30
TGTGCCAGCAGCTTAGGGGGGGAAACTGGCCGTGTATATGGCTACACCTTC | CASSLGGETGRVYGYTF | TRBJ1-2 | . | . | 17 | TRBV11-2
TGTGCCAGCAGCTTCCCAGGGACCTCTGGGGCCAACGTCCTGACTTTC | CASSFPGTSGANVLTF | TRBJ2-6 | . | . | 16 | TRBV7-3
TGTGCCAGCAGCCAACCAGGGACAGAGTACGAGCAGTACTTC | CASSQPGTEYEQYF | TRBJ2-7 | . | TRBD1 | 14 | TRBV7-2
TGTGCCAGCAGTGCCGCAGGTTACCGGAACACTGAAGCTTTCTTT | CASSAAGYRNTEAFF | TRBJ1-1 | . | . | 15 | TRBV27